The clone carrying this TCR beta chain was detected a few times. Combining iRepertoire HTBI primers with Arm-PCR of CDR3 regions, the authors built TCR beta libraries. TCRdb processed the multiplex PCR reads anew with MiXCR; each CDR3 protein has one entry. The table records about 400,000 distinct CDR3 sequences, around 15% of them present only once. CDR1 and CDR2 from the germline V gene are MGHRA and YSYEKL. The V segment lost 5 bases and the J segment 6 bases; nucleotides outside the gene matches: 10. The CDR3 sequence is 15 residues long. This record comes from a study of regulatory T cells in long-lasting Graves disease. As to time point: newly diagnosed GD, antithyroid drugs for less than 3 months. After RNA was extracted from PBMCs, the TCR library was made from it.

Sequenced here: peripheral blood mononuclear cells (PBMCs), sampled at new diagnosis, from a patient treated with antithyroid drugs. The chain employs TRBV4-1 and TRBJ1-1; 9 nucleotides match TRBD1. The source is a female donor with Graves disease. This CDR3 is CASSAPGTGSPEAFF. DNA of the CDR3: TGCGCCAGCAGCGCTCCCGGGACAGGGAGCCCTGAAGCTTTCTTT.